A selection of T cell receptor beta chains follows, all from one sample in a study of blood T cells in healthy people across ages. TCRdb fed the 5' RACE reads into MiXCR, producing one record per CDR3 protein. The data show around 1,500,000 distinct CDR3 sequences, roughly 27% seen once. Sequencing was performed on blood. These receptors all stem from a woman in her twenties or thirties in good health. CDR3s include the opening cysteine and the closing phenylalanine or tryptophan. The order of the fields is CDR3 protein, V gene.

CDR3aa: CATSRDPSDPQIF
v_gene: TRBV15

CDR3aa: CASIYGRVGGGYTF
v_gene: TRBV7-2

CDR3aa: CASSSLDRAYEQYF
v_gene: TRBV11-2

CDR3aa: CSARKGGGNEQFF
v_gene: TRBV20-1

CDR3aa: CASSMGRGAQHF
v_gene: TRBV21-1

CDR3aa: CASSLTRQGNQPQHF
v_gene: TRBV7-2

CDR3aa: CASKAKGELAGYTF
v_gene: TRBV6-5

CDR3aa: CSGPGQGIDEQFF
v_gene: TRBV29-1

CDR3aa: CASSVVGTAQETQYF
v_gene: TRBV9

CDR3aa: CASSPFATANSYNEQFF
v_gene: TRBV6-2/TRBV6-3

CDR3aa: CASSTVSGRPGNEQFF
v_gene: TRBV7-2

CDR3aa: CSARDTPPGVYEQYF
v_gene: TRBV20-1

CDR3aa: CASRSDGPYEQYF
v_gene: TRBV27

CDR3aa: CSVGLAEPYEQYF
v_gene: TRBV29-1

CDR3aa: CAISESGTGWKVNTEAFF
v_gene: TRBV10-3

CDR3aa: CATSGTGGNGYTF
v_gene: TRBV12-3/TRBV12-4

CDR3aa: CASSLHGTGSSSNYGYTF
v_gene: TRBV7-9

CDR3aa: CASSQAWTSGVYNEQFF
v_gene: TRBV4-1

CDR3aa: CASSSDSRDYGYTF
v_gene: TRBV7-2

CDR3aa: CSARHQGAKNIQDF
v_gene: TRBV20-1

CDR3aa: CATSDGLRDGKETQYF
v_gene: TRBV15

CDR3aa: CASSQGPTGLLKQYF
v_gene: TRBV14

CDR3aa: CASRFQRESSYNEQFF
v_gene: TRBV6-1

CDR3aa: CASSPSRRTGYPGELFF
v_gene: TRBV4-2

CDR3aa: CASSPQTSGEQYF
v_gene: TRBV7-2

CDR3aa: CASSHPTSVSTDTQYF
v_gene: TRBV6-2/TRBV6-3

CDR3aa: CASSVDFGTGGYEQYF
v_gene: TRBV9

CDR3aa: CPSSVGAHDEQFF
v_gene: TRBV9

CDR3aa: CASSGSLVGPVEQYF
v_gene: TRBV7-2

CDR3aa: CASGWGGSNTGELFF
v_gene: TRBV4-1

CDR3aa: CASKAESAYNEQFF
v_gene: TRBV5-1

CDR3aa: CSVSDRNTEAFF
v_gene: TRBV29-1

CDR3aa: CASSLGTWPQHF
v_gene: TRBV28

CDR3aa: CASTETGREQYF
v_gene: TRBV6-1

CDR3aa: CAITCSDRGRGYTF
v_gene: TRBV10-3

CDR3aa: CASRGTTQETQYF
v_gene: TRBV6-6

CDR3aa: CASSHCPGTSDRNEQFF
v_gene: TRBV4-3

CDR3aa: CATQGGLGPYNEQFF
v_gene: TRBV10-3

CDR3aa: CASSLFDNEQYF
v_gene: TRBV28

CDR3aa: CASAPRAGNTEAFF
v_gene: TRBV12-5

CDR3aa: CASSLALRAADMNTEAFF
v_gene: TRBV7-9

CDR3aa: CTSSRGGQKTQYF
v_gene: TRBV7-2

CDR3aa: CASSPLEGGADTQYF
v_gene: TRBV18

CDR3aa: CAGSQGRNYGYTF
v_gene: TRBV6-1

CDR3aa: CASSLSLAGTDTQYF
v_gene: TRBV7-2

CDR3aa: CASAAGGLVGIQYF
v_gene: TRBV7-9

CDR3aa: CASGRSGKNIQYF
v_gene: TRBV12-3/TRBV12-4

CDR3aa: CASSYEVGSPLHF
v_gene: TRBV6-5

CDR3aa: CASTLGRTLGNQPQHF
v_gene: TRBV6-6

CDR3aa: CASGVGHGLAGEGDEQYF
v_gene: TRBV28

CDR3aa: CAGRLTGGPNSYEQYF
v_gene: TRBV10-2

CDR3aa: CASSRGGGASNEQYF
v_gene: TRBV3-1

CDR3aa: CSAETRPSGNTIYF
v_gene: TRBV20-1

CDR3aa: CASSWGASYNEQFF
v_gene: TRBV7-3

CDR3aa: CASSIQGAASNQPQHF
v_gene: TRBV10-2

CDR3aa: CASKPQGTNHGEQFF
v_gene: TRBV2

CDR3aa: CSAYPAGGLETQYF
v_gene: TRBV20-1

CDR3aa: CATRESLGTEAFF
v_gene: TRBV6-5

CDR3aa: CVISDRANTEAFF
v_gene: TRBV10-3